Below, 32 T cell receptor beta chains from the same sample are listed, as sequenced in a study of T-cell reconstitution after alpha-beta-depleted transplantation in children. Unique molecular identifiers were used to barcode this TCRbeta library. Each CDR3 protein is one row after TCRdb ran MiXCR on the PCR reads. The sample records 550,000 to 600,000 distinct CDR3 sequences, around 23% being singletons. This specimen consisted of PBMCs, mostly from graft donor cells, obtained 360 days after TCRalphabeta/CD19-depleted stem cell transplant. Every receptor here comes from a boy less than two years old who had a stem cell transplant for acute myeloid leukemia, so the T cells may come from the graft donor.

This chain joins TRBV7-9 and TRBJ2-7, with D possibly matching TRBD1 (6 bases). The V end lost 5 bases, the J end lost 3 bases, and 11 bases lay between the germline ends. Germline-derived CDR1 and CDR2 are SEHNR and FQNEAQ (reference sequence). The CDR3 length is 13 residues. CDR3 protein: CASSLGQDYEQYV. The CDR3 bases are TGTGCCAGCAGCCTGGGACAAGACTACGAGCAGTACGTC.

The chain joins TRBV10-3 to TRBJ2-2; D might be TRBD1 or TRBD2, each matching 5 bases. Germline values: CDR1 ENHRY, CDR2 SYGVKD. V gave up 10 bases and J gave up 6 bases, with 21 bases separating them. This CDR3 contains 15 residues. CDR3 sequence: CASGSGGMIAGELFF. The CDR3 region has the DNA TGTGCCAGCGGGTCTGGGGGAATGATCGCCGGGGAGCTGTTTTTT.

In its sample, this clonotype was seen a few times. This rearrangement joins TRBV10-2 to TRBJ2-1, with D possibly being TRBD1 or TRBD2 (5 bases each). The CDR3 runs 16 residues. V was trimmed by 8 bases and J by 6 bases, leaving 23 bases between them. CDR1 and CDR2 (germline): WSHSY, SAAADI. The CDR3 loop is CASSLTGTARLNEQFF. In nucleotides, the CDR3 is TGCGCCAGCTCACTCACCGGGACGGCGAGGCTCAATGAGCAGTTCTTC.

The CDR3 loop reads CASSYGPGETQYF. The CDR3 DNA sequence: TGTGCCAGCAGCTACGGCCCGGGCGAGACCCAGTACTTC. The rearrangement uses TRBV7-8 and TRBJ2-5; D gene ambiguous. The germline gives CDR1 SGHVS, CDR2 FQNEAQ. The CDR3 is 13 amino acids. V was pared by 4 bases and J by 5 bases, with 11 bases between.

This clonotype showed up just once. The V call is TRBV18, the J call TRBJ2-3, with unresolved D. The germline gives CDR1 KGHSH, CDR2 LQKENI. This CDR3 has 13 amino acids. V was pared by 2 bases and J by 2 bases, with 5 bases between. CDR3 DNA sequence: TGTGCCAGCTCACCATCCGCCACAGATACGCAGTATTTT. Its protein is CASSPSATDTQYF.

This clonotype was seen more than once but under ten times. The rearrangement uses TRBV20-1 and TRBJ1-1; D is unclear. V was shortened by 1 base and J by 3 bases, with 9 bases between the two germline ends. Germline lookup yields CDR1 DFQATT and CDR2 SNEGSKA (reference sequence). The CDR3 spans 13 residues. The CDR3 bases are TGCAGTGCTAGAGCAACGGTCCACACTGAAGCTTTCTTT. Its translation: CSARATVHTEAFF.

This clonotype was recorded many times. This chain joins TRBV20-1 and TRBJ1-4, with TRBD1 matching over 8 bases. Trimming at V came to 6 bases and at J to 7 bases, leaving 7 bases not matched to a gene. Germline lookup yields CDR1 DFQATT and CDR2 SNEGSKA (reference sequence). The CDR3 sequence is 13 residues long. The CDR3 region is CSAFYRGSEKLFF. The CDR3 DNA is TGCAGTGCCTTCTACAGGGGGAGTGAAAAACTGTTTTTT.

CDR3 coding DNA: TGCGCCAGCAGCCCCGGACAGGATTATAATTCACCCCTCCACTTT. Protein product: CASSPGQDYNSPLHF. The chain carries TRBV5-1 and TRBJ1-6; 7 nucleotides align to TRBD1. The CDR3 has 15 amino acids. Germline V gene data show CDR1 as SGHRS and CDR2 as YFSETQ. J lost 4 bases, V lost 4 bases, and 5 bases had no gene match.

This clonotype was picked up a small number of times. The CDR3 spells CASSLPQGDMNTEAFF. The CDR3 DNA sequence: TGTGCCAGCAGTTTACCCCAAGGAGACATGAACACTGAAGCTTTCTTT. The chain couples TRBV12-3 or TRBV12-4 to TRBJ1-1; D unresolved. The V and J ends lost 2 bases and 0 bases respectively, with 13 bases between them. The CDR3 extends over 16 amino acids.

The table lists this clonotype with many counts. The chain has TRBV10-3 and TRBJ1-1; 9 nucleotides agree with TRBD1. Trimming at V came to 10 bases and at J to 4 bases, leaving 13 bases not matched to a gene. This CDR3 is 15 amino acids long. The germline V gene has CDR1 ENHRY and CDR2 SYGVKD. The CDR3 DNA reads TGTGCCACTTCGGACAGGGGCCTAAGGGGCACTGAAGCTTTCTTT. This codes for CATSDRGLRGTEAFF.

A remark on this clonotype: The junction does not match germline at one end; this may be a read error. The chain uses TRBV28 and TRBJ1-1; TRBD1 is a possible D gene (6 bases). CDR1 MDHEN and CDR2 SYDVKM come from the germline V gene. The CDR3 is 13 amino acids. This chain's CDR3 is CARSISTGSEAFF. The CDR3 DNA follows: TGTGCCCGCAGTATTTCGACAGGTAGCGAAGCTTTCTTT.

This chain joins TRBV6-1 and TRBJ2-3, with D unclear. This CDR3 comprises 15 residues. The V and J ends lost 6 bases and 2 bases respectively, with 15 bases between them. The germline gives CDR1 MNHNS, CDR2 SASEGT. Written as DNA, the CDR3 is TGTGCCAGCAGCTCCCTACCGGCTCCCACAGATACGCAGTATTTT. This gives the protein CASSSLPAPTDTQYF.

There are many counts of this clonotype. This sequence joins TRBV7-3 and TRBJ2-2; D possibly corresponds to TRBD1 (6 bases). Trimming shortened V by 2 bases and J by 2 bases, and 12 bases separated the two germline ends. This CDR3 has 16 residues. In germline, CDR1 is SGHTA, CDR2 FQGTGA. The CDR3 loop is CASSLYGTTNTGELFF. The DNA of the CDR3 is TGTGCCAGCAGCTTATACGGGACAACCAACACCGGGGAGCTGTTTTTT.

CDR3 DNA: TGTGCCAGCAGCGCCGCCATCAAGGGTGAAGCTTTCTTT. Its protein is CASSAAIKGEAFF. The chain carries TRBV9 and TRBJ1-1; D is unclear. V lost 3 bases and J 7 bases, leaving 13 bases between the germline ends. CDR1 is SGDLS and CDR2 is YYNGEE in the germline V gene. This CDR3 is 13 amino acids long.

The CDR3 sequence: CSARGPSPGAVGYEQYF. The CDR3 DNA reads TGCAGTGCTAGAGGACCTTCCCCAGGGGCAGTCGGGTACGAGCAGTACTTC. The chain has TRBV20-1 and TRBJ2-7, with D possibly being TRBD1 (6 bases). The CDR3 has 17 amino acids. V lost 1 base, J lost 4 bases, and 23 bases lay in between. CDR1 and CDR2 from the germline V gene are DFQATT and SNEGSKA (reference sequence).

The chain has TRBV28 and TRBJ2-7, with TRBD1 matching 8 bases. The V segment lost 2 bases and the J segment 2 bases; nucleotides outside the gene matches: 14. Germline-derived CDR1 and CDR2 are MDHEN and SYDVKM. The CDR3 extends over 18 amino acids. The CDR3, as DNA: TGTGCCAGCAGTTTAGGGGGTAGGGTCCGGGACAGGCCCTACGAGCAGTACGTC. Its translation is CASSLGGRVRDRPYEQYV.

This chain uses TRBV12-5 with TRBJ2-3; 10 bases are a match to TRBD2. Germline CDR1 and CDR2: LGHNT and FRNRAP. Germline trimming cut 7 bases from V and 5 bases from J; bases unmatched to any gene: 12. The CDR3 runs to 16 residues. The CDR3 region is CASALLSGGARDTQYF. CDR3 sequence (DNA): TGTGCTAGTGCCCTACTAAGCGGGGGGGCCAGAGATACGCAGTATTTT. Complete variable domain (other parts from reference TRBV12-5 and TRBJ2-3): DARVTQTPRHKVTEMGQEVTMRCQPILGHNTVFWYRQTMMQGLELLAYFRNRAPLDDSGMPKDRFSAEMPDATLATLKIQPSEPRDSAVYFCASALLSGGARDTQYFGPGTRLTVL.

There are many counts of this clonotype. The chain uses TRBV29-1 and TRBJ1-1; tentative D call: TRBD1 (6 bases). Germline CDR1 SQVTM, CDR2 ANQGSEA. The germline V and J ends were trimmed by 4 bases and 3 bases, with 15 bases remaining between them. The CDR3 sequence is 14 residues long. CDR3 region: CSVAAPRGYTEAFF. In DNA form, the CDR3 reads TGCAGCGTTGCGGCCCCCAGGGGATACACTGAAGCTTTCTTT.

The rearrangement joins TRBV7-6 to TRBJ2-7; 7 bases are shared with TRBD2. Germline CDR1 is SGHVS and CDR2 is FNYEAQ. V was clipped by 6 bases and J by 6 bases; unmatched bases: 11. The CDR3 totals 14 residues. In DNA form, the CDR3 reads TGTGCCAGCAGTTCAGGGTTGGGGACTACCGAGCAGTACTTC. Translation: CASSSGLGTTEQYF.

This clonotype was seen at least ten times. This chain joins TRBV15 and TRBJ2-5; D possibly corresponds to TRBD2 (6 bases). V lost 0 bases, J lost 2 bases, and 10 bases lay in between. Germline loops: CDR1 LNHNV, CDR2 YYDKDF (reference sequence). The CDR3 is 15 residues long. The CDR3 nucleotides are TGTGCCACCAGCAGAGATCGGGAGTTTCAAGAGACCCAGTACTTC. This sequence encodes CATSRDREFQETQYF.

This clonotype was seen more than once but under ten times. This chain uses TRBV20-1 with TRBJ2-2; 12 bases fit TRBD2. Germline CDR1 is DFQATT and CDR2 is SNEGSKA (reference sequence). The CDR3 consists of 15 residues. Trimming at V came to 6 bases and at J to 4 bases, leaving 6 bases not matched to a gene. The CDR3 region is CSAASGGASTGELFF. The CDR3 coding sequence is TGCAGTGCCGCTAGCGGGGGGGCAAGCACCGGGGAGCTGTTTTTT.

The chain combines TRBV12-5 with TRBJ1-5; D is ambiguous. The V gene's germline CDR1 is LGHNT and CDR2 FRNRAP. V was pared by 7 bases and J by 4 bases, with 14 bases between. This CDR3 is 14 amino acids long. The CDR3 region is CASAPRSPNQPQHF. The CDR3 DNA is TGTGCTAGTGCCCCTCGAAGCCCTAATCAGCCCCAGCATTTT.

V and J are TRBV27 and TRBJ2-1; D not certain. The CDR3 has 12 amino acids. CDR1 is MNHEY and CDR2 is SMNVEV in the germline V gene (reference sequence). With 3 bases removed from V and 9 bases from J, the gap between germline ends came to 9 bases. The CDR3 DNA is TGTGCCAGCAGTTTTGTTAAGGGTGAGCAGTTCTTC. It translates to CASSFVKGEQFF.

The J gene is TRBJ2-5, the V gene TRBV7-2, with 7 nucleotides matching TRBD1. The CDR3 loop spans 16 amino acids. The V and J ends lost 2 bases and 4 bases, in that order; junction bases with no gene match: 10. Germline-derived CDR1 and CDR2 are SGHTA and FQGNSA. The CDR3 reads CASSLRGLNIGETQYF. DNA for the CDR3: TGTGCCAGCAGCTTAAGGGGGCTAAACATCGGAGAGACCCAGTACTTC. Drawing the rest from reference TRBV7-2 and TRBJ2-5, the complete variable domain is GAGVSQSPSNKVTEKGKDVELRCDPISGHTALYWYRQSLGQGLEFLIYFQGNSAPDKSGLPSDRFSAERTGGSVSTLTIQRTQQEDSAVYLCASSLRGLNIGETQYFGPGTRLLVL.

The chain couples TRBV25-1 to TRBJ1-2, with D uncertain. The CDR3 loop spans 12 amino acids. Germline V gives CDR1 MGHDK, CDR2 SYGVNS. The V end was cut by 6 bases, the J end by 4 bases, with 9 bases between. DNA of the CDR3: TGTGCCAGCAGGAGCAACCTCTATGGCTACACCTTC. Encoded protein: CASRSNLYGYTF.

Only a few counts were recorded for this clonotype. The chain has TRBV6-1 and TRBJ2-7; 7 bases are a match to TRBD2. V trimming: 5 bases; J trimming: 2 bases; junction bases outside the gene matches: 6. Germline CDR1 is MNHNS and CDR2 is SASEGT. There are 14 residues in the CDR3. This CDR3 is CASSLQGGTYEQYF. The CDR3 DNA is TGTGCCAGCAGTCTCCAGGGAGGGACCTACGAGCAGTACTTC.

The genes are TRBV10-3 and TRBJ2-5; D not certain. Deletions cut 5 bases from V and 4 bases from J, with 5 bases between. The germline gives CDR1 ENHRY, CDR2 SYGVKD. The CDR3 covers 11 residues. Here the CDR3 reads CAISIRETQYF. CDR3 nucleotides: TGTGCCATCAGTATCCGAGAGACCCAGTACTTC.

This clonotype was observed many times. The chain couples TRBV20-1 to TRBJ2-2; 9 bases map to TRBD2. The CDR3 is 15 amino acids. CDR1 and CDR2 (germline): DFQATT, SNEGSKA (reference sequence). Germline trimming cut 6 bases from V and 6 bases from J; bases unmatched to any gene: 11. The CDR3 nucleotides read TGCAGTGCGCGGGCTAGCGGGGTTGCGGCCGGGGAGCTGTTTTTT. This encodes CSARASGVAAGELFF.

The chain links TRBV14 to TRBJ1-2, with D perhaps matching TRBD1 (6 bases). The ends were cut back, 4 bases at V and 9 bases at J, with 21 bases in the middle. This CDR3 contains 15 residues. Germline loops: CDR1 SGHDN, CDR2 FVKESK. CDR3 sequence (DNA): TGTGCCAGCAGCCCACAGGGAGCCCCTCAATCGAGCTACACCTTC. Its translation is CASSPQGAPQSSYTF. The complete variable domain, with remaining parts taken from reference TRBV14 and TRBJ1-2, reads EAGVTQFPSHSVIEKGQTVTLRCDPISGHDNLYWYRRVMGKEIKFLLHFVKESKQDESGMPNNRFLAERTGGTYSTLKVQPAELEDSGVYFCASSPQGAPQSSYTFGSGTRLTVV.

This clonotype came up many times. One end of the junction fails to match germline, which may point to a read error. The chain has TRBV5-1 and TRBJ2-1; the D is unclear. CDR1 and CDR2 from the germline V gene are SGHRS and YFSETQ. The CDR3 is made up of 8 amino acids. The CDR3 reads CASSLLDF. The CDR3 DNA is TGCGCCAGCAGCTTGTTGGACTTC.

This clonotype occurred a few times. The chain has TRBV9 and TRBJ2-3; unclear D gene. The CDR3 length is 16 residues. V dropped 0 bases and J dropped 0 bases, with 11 bases sitting between them. The V gene's germline CDR1 is SGDLS and CDR2 YYNGEE. CDR3 amino acids: CASSVVPITSTDTQYF. The CDR3 coding sequence is TGTGCCAGCAGCGTAGTCCCGATTACTAGCACAGATACGCAGTATTTT.

The V and J genes are TRBV25-1 and TRBJ2-7; 7 bases map to TRBD1. The V gene's germline CDR1 is MGHDK and CDR2 SYGVNS. V lost 1 base and J lost 0; bases outside the gene matches: 6. The CDR3 length is 16 residues. Here the CDR3 DNA reads TGTGCCAGCAGTGAATCCCCAGGGGGAAGCTCCTACGAGCAGTACTTC. Amino acids: CASSESPGGSSYEQYF.